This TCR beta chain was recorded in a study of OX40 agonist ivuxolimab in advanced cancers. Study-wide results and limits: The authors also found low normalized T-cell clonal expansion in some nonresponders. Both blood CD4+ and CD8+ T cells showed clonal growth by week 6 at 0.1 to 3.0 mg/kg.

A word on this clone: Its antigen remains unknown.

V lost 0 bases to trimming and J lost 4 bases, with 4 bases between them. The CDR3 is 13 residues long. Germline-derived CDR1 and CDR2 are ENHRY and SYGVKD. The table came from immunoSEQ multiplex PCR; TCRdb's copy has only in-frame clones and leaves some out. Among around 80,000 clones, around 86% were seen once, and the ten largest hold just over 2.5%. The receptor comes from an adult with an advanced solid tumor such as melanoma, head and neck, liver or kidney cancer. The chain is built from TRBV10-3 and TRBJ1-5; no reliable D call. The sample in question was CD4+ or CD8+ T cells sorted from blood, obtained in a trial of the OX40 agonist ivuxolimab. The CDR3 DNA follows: TGTGCCATCAGTGAGTCTTTAAATCAGCCCCAGCATTTT. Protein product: CAISESLNQPQHF.